The 17 T cell receptor beta chains below all came from one sample that was sequenced in a study of cytomegalovirus exposure and HLA in healthy donors. Researchers ran the PCR with 60 Vbeta and 13 Jbeta primers. Repertoires were generated with immunoSEQ multiplex PCR, while TCRdb's copy carries only in-frame clones and drops some. The table records about 200,000 clones, approximately 79% of them present only once. The sequencing input was PBMCs. These receptors all come from a man between 45 and 60 years old in good health and CMV-seronegative.

The chain joins TRBV29-1 to TRBJ2-1; 10 bases are shared with TRBD2. V shed 6 bases, J shed 3 bases, and the junction held 5 bases outside the gene matches. The CDR3 has 14 amino acids. The germline gives CDR1 SQVTM, CDR2 ANQGSEA. The CDR3 DNA reads TGCAGCGTCGTAAGGACTAGCGGCTACAATGAGCAGTTCTTC. This encodes CSVVRTSGYNEQFF.

In nucleotides, the CDR3 is TGTGCCAGCAGTCCTCGGGGACAGGGGGCTCAGCCCCAGCATTTT. Amino acid sequence: CASSPRGQGAQPQHF. V gene TRBV27 combines with J gene TRBJ1-5, with TRBD1 matching over 12 bases. CDR3 length: 15 amino acids. The V gene's germline CDR1 is MNHEY and CDR2 SMNVEV (reference sequence). V gave up 5 bases and J gave up 6 bases; unmatched junction bases: 5.

The chain combines TRBV30 with TRBJ2-2, with D tentatively TRBD2 (7 bases). CDR1 and CDR2 (germline): GTSNPN, SVGIG (reference sequence). The length of the CDR3 is 23 residues. Trimming took 1 base from V and 3 from J, leaving 36 bases between them. The CDR3 bases are TGTGCCTGGAGTGCAGCTAGGGTTTTTGGGGGCCGGGCGGGAGATCAGGACACCGGGGAGCTGTTTTTT. It codes for CAWSAARVFGGRAGDQDTGELFF.

The rearrangement joins TRBV6-6 to TRBJ1-5, with D uncertain. The CDR3 has 15 residues. Germline CDR1 reads MNHNY; CDR2 reads SVGAGI (reference sequence). Trimming removed 0 bases from V and 1 base from J, with 7 bases in between. CDR3 amino acids: CASSYSRQSNQPQHF. In DNA form, the CDR3 reads TGTGCCAGCAGTTACTCGCGGCAGAGCAATCAGCCCCAGCATTTT.

V and J are TRBV7-8 and TRBJ1-5; perhaps TRBD1 as D (6 bases). Trimming left V 7 bases short and J 0 bases short, with 16 bases between. The germline gives CDR1 SGHVS, CDR2 FQNEAQ. The CDR3 totals 16 residues. The DNA of the CDR3 is TGTGCCAGCAACCCAAAGGGGGGGGTTAGCAATCAGCCCCAGCATTTT. Protein product: CASNPKGGVSNQPQHF.

J is TRBJ2-5 and V is TRBV19, with 7 bases matching TRBD1. The germline V gene has CDR1 LNHDA and CDR2 SQIVND (reference sequence). Trimming took 5 bases from V and 2 from J; bases not matched to a gene: 5. The CDR3 covers 14 residues. The CDR3 here is CASSLWDSQETQYF. The CDR3 nucleotides are TGTGCCAGTAGTCTTTGGGACAGTCAAGAGACCCAGTACTTC.

This sequence joins TRBV4-2 and TRBJ1-2; D is undetermined. The CDR3 contains 13 residues. The germline CDR1 and CDR2 sequences are LGHNA and YNFKEQ. V was trimmed by 0 bases and J by 5 bases, leaving 7 bases between them. The CDR3 nucleotides are TGTGCCAGCAGCCAAGAGCTAGGTTATGGCTACACCTTC. Amino acid sequence: CASSQELGYGYTF.

The chain uses TRBV7-3 and TRBJ2-7, with D possibly being TRBD1 (7 bases). CDR3 length: 12 amino acids. The V gene lost 4 bases and the J gene lost 6 bases, with 10 bases spanning the gap. From germline, CDR1 is SGHTA and CDR2 FQGTGA. The CDR3 nucleotides are TGTGCCAGCAGCTACCAGGGGGGCGAGCAGTACTTC. Encoded protein: CASSYQGGEQYF.

This chain connects TRBV29-1 to TRBJ2-2, with a tentative D call TRBD1 (7 bases). The CDR3 spans 16 residues. Trimming pared 1 base from V and 4 bases from J, leaving 16 bases between. Germline V gives CDR1 SQVTM, CDR2 ANQGSEA. CDR3 sequence: CSVEVRGDSSTGELFF. As DNA, the CDR3 is TGCAGCGTTGAAGTCAGGGGGGACAGTAGCACCGGGGAGCTGTTTTTT.

The rearrangement joins TRBV27 to TRBJ2-1; D ambiguous. CDR1 MNHEY and CDR2 SMNVEV come from the germline V gene (reference sequence). There are 18 residues in the CDR3. V lost 5 bases and J 0 bases, leaving 20 bases between the germline ends. Here the CDR3 DNA reads TGTGCCAGCAGTGCTACCTCTGAGAGGAGCTACTCCTACAATGAGCAGTTCTTC. Its protein product is CASSATSERSYSYNEQFF.

The chain recombines TRBV10-1 with TRBJ2-1, with D possibly being TRBD2 (6 bases). The CDR3 spans 16 residues. CDR1 is WNHNN and CDR2 is SYGVQD in the germline V gene (reference sequence). The V end lost 3 bases, the J end lost 9 bases, and 21 bases lay between the germline ends. CDR3 residues: CASSERRDSRAGEQFF. CDR3 nucleotides: TGCGCCAGCAGTGAAAGACGGGACTCAAGGGCGGGTGAGCAGTTCTTC.

The chain couples TRBV7-2 to TRBJ2-5; possibly TRBD2 for D (5 bases). The CDR3 consists of 15 residues. In germline, CDR1 is SGHTA, CDR2 FQGNSA. Trimming removed 1 base from V and 7 bases from J, with 16 bases in between. The CDR3 DNA reads TGTGCCAGCAGCTTAGATGTGCTAGCTTGGGGGACCCAGTACTTC. Protein sequence: CASSLDVLAWGTQYF.

The V call is TRBV29-1, the J call TRBJ2-5; D is perhaps TRBD2 (6 bases). The germline V gene has CDR1 SQVTM and CDR2 ANQGSEA. The CDR3 spans 14 residues. V lost 0 bases, J lost 5 bases, and 13 bases lay in between. The CDR3 DNA reads TGCAGCGTTGAAGAATCTCTACTAGCTGAGACCCAGTACTTC. Its protein is CSVEESLLAETQYF.

The chain joins TRBV13 to TRBJ2-5, with 13 bases that match TRBD2. The J call is doubtful: the DNA matches TRBJ2-7 better. The CDR3 has 17 residues. The germline V gene has CDR1 PRHDT and CDR2 FYEKMQ (reference sequence). The CDR3 spells CASSSLAGGGFTYEQYF. The CDR3 nucleotides read TGTGCCAGCAGCTCACTAGCGGGAGGGGGGTTTACCTACGAGCAGTACTTC.

The chain uses TRBV2 and TRBJ2-4; 8 bases line up with TRBD2. The CDR3 length is 17 residues. Looked up from germline, CDR1 is SNHLY and CDR2 is FYNNEI. The ends lost 5 bases at V and 0 bases at J; junction bases unmatched: 9. Written as DNA, the CDR3 is TGTGCCAGCAGTTATAGCGGGAACGAATTAGCCAAAAACATTCAGTACTTC. Amino acids: CASSYSGNELAKNIQYF.

This clone is a singleton in its sample. The rearrangement uses TRBV28 and TRBJ2-5, with 11 bases that match TRBD2. V was pared by 5 bases and J by 0 bases, with 5 bases of the junction left unmatched. The CDR3 is 16 amino acids. CDR1 MDHEN and CDR2 SYDVKM come from the germline V gene. The CDR3 coding sequence is TGTGCCAGCAGTCAGGGACTAGCGGTGTACCAAGAGACCCAGTACTTC. Translating it yields CASSQGLAVYQETQYF.

This clone was detected only a few times. The V gene is TRBV5-6, the J gene TRBJ1-2; 8 positions match TRBD1. Germline V gives CDR1 SGHDT, CDR2 YYEEEE. This CDR3 spans 13 amino acids. V lost 5 bases, J lost 6 bases, and 6 bases stayed unmatched. The CDR3, as DNA: TGTGCCAGCAGTCCCGGACAGGGCGATGGCTACACCTTC. This encodes CASSPGQGDGYTF.